This T cell receptor beta chain was obtained from a study of T cells in Graves' hyperthyroidism and ophthalmopathy. Amplification targeted TCR beta CDR3 regions from RNA transcripts. The HTBI primer set drove a first-round RT-PCR of the TCR CDR3. TCRdb used MiXCR to reprocess the multiplex PCR reads, holding one entry per CDR3 protein. The sample comprises 400,000 to 550,000 distinct CDR3 sequences, around 24% of which are singletons, and approximately 10% rests with the top ten. Trimming took off 3 bases at V and 5 bases at J, with 10 bases between the two ends. Germline CDR1 and CDR2: MRHNA and SNTAGT. The CDR3 spans 14 residues.

Sequencing was carried out using blood. The TCR sequence derives from a woman under 40 with Graves' ophthalmopathy. The chain couples TRBV6-4 to TRBJ2-2; D might be TRBD1 or TRBD2, each matching 5 bases. CDR3 region: CASSERGGTGELFF. Here the CDR3 DNA reads TGTGCCAGCAGTGAGAGGGGCGGGACCGGGGAGCTGTTTTTT.